These 7 T cell receptor beta chains were all obtained from the same sample, sequenced in a study of T cells after yellow fever vaccination. TCRdb ran MiXCR on the 5' RACE reads and lists one entry per CDR3 protein. The table records some 400,000 distinct CDR3 sequences, approximately 6% of them present only once. Material: PBMCs, obtained 5 days after the yellow fever booster vaccination. These receptors were collected from a man aged 30-40 years who received the YFV17D yellow fever vaccine.

This clonotype has ten or more counts. This chain uses TRBV5-1 with TRBJ2-3; a weak D match, TRBD1 (6 bases). CDR1 SGHRS and CDR2 YFSETQ come from the germline V gene. This CDR3 spans 14 amino acids. V lost 4 bases, J lost 1 base, and 10 bases lay in between. CDR3 protein: CASSRDTRTDTQYF. In DNA form, the CDR3 reads TGCGCCAGCAGCCGGGACACCCGCACAGATACGCAGTATTTT. Based on the CDR3 plus reference TRBV5-1 and TRBJ2-3, the full variable domain is KAGVTQTPRYLIKTRGQQVTLSCSPISGHRSVSWYQQTPGQGLQFLFEYFSETQRNKGNFPGRFSGRQFSNSRSEMNVSTLELGDSALYLCASSRDTRTDTQYFGPGTRLTVL.

In this sample, this clonotype turned up a few times. The V gene is TRBV27, the J gene TRBJ1-1, with a weak D call TRBD1 (6 bases). The CDR3 has 11 amino acids. Germline-derived CDR1 and CDR2 are MNHEY and SMNVEV (reference sequence). Trimming stripped 6 bases from V and 10 bases from J, with 12 bases between. CDR3: CASSLGGAAFF. CDR3 DNA: TGTGCCAGCAGCCTGGGGGGGGCAGCTTTCTTT.

The J gene is TRBJ2-3, the V gene TRBV20-1; D perhaps matches TRBD2 (6 bases). Trimming cost V 1 base and J 3 bases, with 17 bases left between them. Germline CDR1 and CDR2: DFQATT and SNEGSKA (reference sequence). CDR3 size: 16 residues. CDR3 sequence: CSARAGVAGRTDTQYF. In DNA, the CDR3 is TGCAGTGCTAGAGCCGGGGTTGCGGGAAGGACAGATACGCAGTATTTT.

This clonotype was detected only a few times. This rearrangement joins TRBV24-1 to TRBJ2-3; D not resolved. V was clipped by 5 bases and J by 3 bases, with 2 bases between them. The germline CDR1 and CDR2 sequences are KGHDR and SFDVKD. CDR3 length: 11 residues. In DNA form, the CDR3 reads TGTGCCACCAGTGCGACAGATACGCAGTATTTT. As protein: CATSATDTQYF.

Ten or more counts support this clonotype. The rearrangement joins TRBV18 to TRBJ2-7; TRBD2 might be the D (6 bases). From germline, CDR1 is KGHSH and CDR2 LQKENI. V was shortened by 3 bases and J by 2 bases, with 11 bases between the two germline ends. The CDR3 spans 14 residues. The CDR3 DNA reads TGTGCCAGCTCACCGGGACCGGGGGCCTACGAGCAGTACTTC. Protein product: CASSPGPGAYEQYF.

This clonotype was counted a few times. This chain uses TRBV11-2 with TRBJ2-7; D is tentatively TRBD1 or TRBD2 (6 bases each). Trimming left V 0 bases short and J 3 bases short, with 12 bases between. Germline loops: CDR1 SGHAT, CDR2 FQNNGV. The CDR3 totals 15 residues. CDR3 in amino acids: CASSLDWAGHYEQYF. In DNA, the CDR3 is TGTGCCAGCAGCTTAGATTGGGCGGGACACTACGAGCAGTACTTC.

The chain links TRBV5-1 to TRBJ2-3; no reliable D call. The ends were cut back, 0 bases at V and 2 bases at J, with 13 bases in the middle. The CDR3 contains 16 residues. Per the germline V gene, CDR1 is SGHRS and CDR2 is YFSETQ. The CDR3 DNA follows: TGCGCCAGCAGCTTGGCCGAGTTAGTTTCCACAGATACGCAGTATTTT. It encodes CASSLAELVSTDTQYF.